This T cell receptor beta chain is from a study of T cells in Graves' hyperthyroidism and ophthalmopathy. As for the study in general: Peripheral blood was taken when the disease was first diagnosed, before any treatment began. Study findings and constraints: Using 13 V-J features, a model discriminated ophthalmopathy from stable hyperthyroidism.

This clonotype was found many times. What it recognizes is unknown. Uncontrolled infection, other autoimmune disease, pregnancy or lactation excluded patients. Over 8 ml fresh peripheral blood yielded the PBMCs. The CDR3 extends over 14 amino acids. Trimming stripped 5 bases from V and 3 bases from J, with 13 bases between. Germline lookup yields CDR1 MNHNS and CDR2 SASEGT. There were TCR beta CDR3 regions amplified from RNA transcripts. The primer set for the first-round RT-PCR of the TCR CDR3 was HTBI. TCRdb called the multiplex PCR reads again in MiXCR, with one record for every CDR3 protein. The repertoire holds under 700,000 distinct CDR3 sequences, with about a sixth as singletons.

Sample: blood. The chain joins TRBV6-1 to TRBJ1-2, with D possibly matching TRBD1 (5 bases). This clonotype originated in a woman younger than 30 with Graves' hyperthyroidism. CDR3 amino acids: CASSSDSRYYGYTF. CDR3 DNA sequence: TGTGCCAGCAGTTCCGACAGTCGATACTATGGCTACACCTTC.